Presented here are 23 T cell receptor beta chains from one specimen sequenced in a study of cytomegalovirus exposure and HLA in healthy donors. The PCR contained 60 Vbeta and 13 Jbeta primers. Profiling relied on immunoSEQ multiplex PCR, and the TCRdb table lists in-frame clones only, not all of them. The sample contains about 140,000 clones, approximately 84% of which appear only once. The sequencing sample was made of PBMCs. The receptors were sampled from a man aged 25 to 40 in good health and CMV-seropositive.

CDR3 residues: CASRGQVTTEAFF. For the CDR3, the DNA is TGCGCCAGCAGGGGACAGGTGACCACCGAAGCTTTCTTT. The chain joins TRBV10-2 to TRBJ1-1; 8 bases map to TRBD1. The CDR3 is 13 amino acids. Per germline, CDR1 WSHSY and CDR2 SAAADI. Germline trimming cut 6 bases from V and 8 bases from J; bases unmatched to any gene: 8.

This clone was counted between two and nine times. CDR3 nucleotide sequence: TGTGCCAGCAGCCAAGAAATAGCTAGCCCTTCCTACGAGCAGTACTTC. The encoded protein is CASSQEIASPSYEQYF. This sequence joins TRBV4-2 and TRBJ2-7; a possible D gene is TRBD2 (5 bases). Germline V gene data show CDR1 as LGHNA and CDR2 as YNFKEQ. This CDR3 comprises 16 residues. The ends were cut back, 0 bases at V and 1 base at J, with 13 bases in the middle.

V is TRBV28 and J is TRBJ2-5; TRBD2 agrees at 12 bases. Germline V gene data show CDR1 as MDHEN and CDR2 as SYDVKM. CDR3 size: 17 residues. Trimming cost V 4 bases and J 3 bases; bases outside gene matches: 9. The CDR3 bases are TGTGCCAGCAGTTCCCCTGCCCGACTAGCGGGGGAAGAGACCCAGTACTTC. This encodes CASSSPARLAGEETQYF.

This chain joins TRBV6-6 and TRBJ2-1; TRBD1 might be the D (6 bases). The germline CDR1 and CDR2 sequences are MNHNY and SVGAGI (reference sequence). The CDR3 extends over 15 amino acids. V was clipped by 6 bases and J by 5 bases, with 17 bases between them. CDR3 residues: CASRGIRDTNNEQFF. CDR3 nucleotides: TGTGCCAGCAGAGGGATCCGGGACACGAACAATGAGCAGTTCTTC.

CDR3 amino acids: CASSLGLADYEQYF. In DNA, the CDR3 is TGTGCCAGCAGCTTGGGACTAGCAGACTACGAGCAGTACTTC. This chain joins TRBV7-8 and TRBJ2-5; 9 bases agree with TRBD2. The J call is doubtful: the DNA matches TRBJ2-7 better. Germline loops: CDR1 SGHVS, CDR2 FQNEAQ. The CDR3 is made up of 14 amino acids.

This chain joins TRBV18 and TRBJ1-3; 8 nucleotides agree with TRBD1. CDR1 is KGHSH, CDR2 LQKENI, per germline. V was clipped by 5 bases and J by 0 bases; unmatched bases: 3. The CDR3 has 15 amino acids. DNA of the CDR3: TGTGCCAGCTCAACCGGGACAGGCTCTGGAAACACCATATATTTT. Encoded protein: CASSTGTGSGNTIYF.

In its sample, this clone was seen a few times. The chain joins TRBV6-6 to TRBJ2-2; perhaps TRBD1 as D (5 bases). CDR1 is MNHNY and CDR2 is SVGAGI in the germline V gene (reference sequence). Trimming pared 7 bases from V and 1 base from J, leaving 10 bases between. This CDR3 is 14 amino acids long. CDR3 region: CASILGQNTGELFF. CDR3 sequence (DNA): TGTGCCAGCATATTGGGGCAGAACACCGGGGAGCTGTTTTTT.

CDR3 sequence: CASIRDTTDTQYF. The CDR3 DNA reads as TGTGCCAGCATTCGTGACACCACAGATACGCAGTATTTT. This rearrangement joins TRBV2 to TRBJ2-3; no clear D gene. Germline V gene lookup returns CDR1 SNHLY and CDR2 FYNNEI. The CDR3 sequence is 13 residues long. Trimming removed 7 bases from V and 2 bases from J, with 10 bases in between.

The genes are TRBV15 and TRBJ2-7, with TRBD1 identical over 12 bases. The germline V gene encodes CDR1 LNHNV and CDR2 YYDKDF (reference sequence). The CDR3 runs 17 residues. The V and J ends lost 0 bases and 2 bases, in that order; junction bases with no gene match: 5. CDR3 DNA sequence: TGTGCCACCAGCAGAGATCAGGGGACAGGGGGCACCTACGAGCAGTACTTC. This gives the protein CATSRDQGTGGTYEQYF.

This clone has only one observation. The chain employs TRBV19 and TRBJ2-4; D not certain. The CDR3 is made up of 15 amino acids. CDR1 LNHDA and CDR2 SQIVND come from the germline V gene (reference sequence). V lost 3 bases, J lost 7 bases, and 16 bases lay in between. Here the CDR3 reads CASSIGRIYENIQYF. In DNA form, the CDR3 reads TGTGCCAGTAGTATTGGCAGGATCTACGAGAACATTCAGTACTTC.

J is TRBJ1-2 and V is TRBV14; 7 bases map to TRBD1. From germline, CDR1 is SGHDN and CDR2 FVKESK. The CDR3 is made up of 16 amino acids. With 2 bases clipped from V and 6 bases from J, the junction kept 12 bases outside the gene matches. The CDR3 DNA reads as TGTGCCAGCAGCCAATTGACCGAGGGACAGATTAATGGCTACACCTTC. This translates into CASSQLTEGQINGYTF. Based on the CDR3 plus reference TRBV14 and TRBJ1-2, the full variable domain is EAGVTQFPSHSVIEKGQTVTLRCDPISGHDNLYWYRRVMGKEIKFLLHFVKESKQDESGMPNNRFLAERTGGTYSTLKVQPAELEDSGVYFCASSQLTEGQINGYTFGSGTRLTVV.

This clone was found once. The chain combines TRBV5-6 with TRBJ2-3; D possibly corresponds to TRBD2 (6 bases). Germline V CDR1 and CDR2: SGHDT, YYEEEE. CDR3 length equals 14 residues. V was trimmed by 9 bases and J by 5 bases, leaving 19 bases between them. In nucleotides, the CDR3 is TGTGCCACCTCCGGGCGGGGCCGTCGAGATACGCAGTATTTT. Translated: CATSGRGRRDTQYF.

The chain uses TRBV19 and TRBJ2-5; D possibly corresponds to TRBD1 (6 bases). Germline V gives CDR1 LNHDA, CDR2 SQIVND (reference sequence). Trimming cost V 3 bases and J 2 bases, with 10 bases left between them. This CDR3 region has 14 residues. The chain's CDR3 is CASSMGQGQETQYF. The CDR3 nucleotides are TGTGCCAGTAGTATGGGGCAGGGGCAAGAGACCCAGTACTTC.

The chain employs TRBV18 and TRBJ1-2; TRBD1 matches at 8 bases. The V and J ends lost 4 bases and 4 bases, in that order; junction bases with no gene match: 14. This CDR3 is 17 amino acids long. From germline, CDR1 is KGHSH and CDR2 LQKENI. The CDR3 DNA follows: TGTGCCAGCTCACTTTATCAAACCGGACAGGGCCTCTATGGCTACACCTTC. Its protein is CASSLYQTGQGLYGYTF. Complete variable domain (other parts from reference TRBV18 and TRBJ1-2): NAGVMQNPRHLVRRRGQEARLRCSPMKGHSHVYWYRQLPEEGLKFMVYLQKENIIDESGMPKERFSAEFPKEGPSILRIQQVVRGDSAAYFCASSLYQTGQGLYGYTFGSGTRLTVV.

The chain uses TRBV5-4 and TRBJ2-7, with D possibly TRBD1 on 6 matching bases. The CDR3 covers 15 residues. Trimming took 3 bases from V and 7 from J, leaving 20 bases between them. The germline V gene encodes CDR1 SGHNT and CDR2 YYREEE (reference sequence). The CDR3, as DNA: TGTGCCAGCAGCTCTACAGGACAGCTGGTACGGGAGCAGTACTTC. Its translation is CASSSTGQLVREQYF. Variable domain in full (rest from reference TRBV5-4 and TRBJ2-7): ETGVTQSPTHLIKTRGQQVTLRCSSQSGHNTVSWYQQALGQGPQFIFQYYREEENGRGNFPPRFSGLQFPNYSSELNVNALELDDSALYLCASSSTGQLVREQYFGPGTRLTVT.

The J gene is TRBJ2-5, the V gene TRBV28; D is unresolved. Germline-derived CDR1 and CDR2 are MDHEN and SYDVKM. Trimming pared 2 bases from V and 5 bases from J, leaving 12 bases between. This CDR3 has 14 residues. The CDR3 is CASSLPTRSETQYF. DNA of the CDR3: TGTGCCAGCAGTTTACCCACCCGGTCCGAGACCCAGTACTTC. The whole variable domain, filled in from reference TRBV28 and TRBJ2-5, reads DVKVTQSSRYLVKRTGEKVFLECVQDMDHENMFWYRQDPGLGLRLIYFSYDVKMKEKGDIPEGYSVSREKKERFSLILESASTNQTSMYLCASSLPTRSETQYFGPGTRLLVL.

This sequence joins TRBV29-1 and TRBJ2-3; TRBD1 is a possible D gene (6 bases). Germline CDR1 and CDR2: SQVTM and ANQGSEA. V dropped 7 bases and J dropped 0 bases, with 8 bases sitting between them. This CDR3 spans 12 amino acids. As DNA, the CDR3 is TGCAGCGCGGGACAAAGCACAGATACGCAGTATTTT. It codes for CSAGQSTDTQYF.

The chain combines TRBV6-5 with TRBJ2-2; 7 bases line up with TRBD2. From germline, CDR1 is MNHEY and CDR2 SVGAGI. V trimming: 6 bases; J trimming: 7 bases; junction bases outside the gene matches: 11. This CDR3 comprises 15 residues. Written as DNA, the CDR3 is TGTGCCAGCAGCGGGGGACTCACTAGCGTCGGGGAGCTGTTTTTT. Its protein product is CASSGGLTSVGELFF.

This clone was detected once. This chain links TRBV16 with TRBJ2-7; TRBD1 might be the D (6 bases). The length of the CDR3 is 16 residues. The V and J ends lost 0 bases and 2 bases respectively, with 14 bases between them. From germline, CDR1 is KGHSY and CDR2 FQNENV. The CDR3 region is CASSQSRRAGAYEQYF. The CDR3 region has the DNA TGTGCCAGCAGCCAATCGCGACGGGCAGGGGCCTACGAGCAGTACTTC.

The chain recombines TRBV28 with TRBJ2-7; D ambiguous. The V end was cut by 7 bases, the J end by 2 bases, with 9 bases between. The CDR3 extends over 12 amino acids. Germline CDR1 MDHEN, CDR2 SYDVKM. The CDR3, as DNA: TGTGCCAGCACTAGGAGTACCTACGAGCAGTACTTC. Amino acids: CASTRSTYEQYF.

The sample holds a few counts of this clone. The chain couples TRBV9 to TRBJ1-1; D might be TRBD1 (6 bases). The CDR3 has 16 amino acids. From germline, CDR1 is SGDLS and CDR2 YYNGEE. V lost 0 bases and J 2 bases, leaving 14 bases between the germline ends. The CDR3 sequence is CASSVDLRGANTEAFF. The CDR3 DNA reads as TGTGCCAGCAGCGTAGACTTGCGGGGGGCTAACACTGAAGCTTTCTTT.

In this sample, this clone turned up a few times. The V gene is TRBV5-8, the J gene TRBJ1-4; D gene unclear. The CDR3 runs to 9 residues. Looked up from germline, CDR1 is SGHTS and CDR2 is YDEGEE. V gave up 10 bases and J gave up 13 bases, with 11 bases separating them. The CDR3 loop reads CASLGLLFF. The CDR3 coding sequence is TGTGCCTCACTCGGGTTACTGTTTTTT.

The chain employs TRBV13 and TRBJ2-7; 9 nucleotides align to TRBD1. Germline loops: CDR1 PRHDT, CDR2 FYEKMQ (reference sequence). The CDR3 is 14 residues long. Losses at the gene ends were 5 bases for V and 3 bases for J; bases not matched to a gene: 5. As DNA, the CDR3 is TGTGCCAGCAGCCGACAGGGGGACAGCTACGAGCAGTACTTC. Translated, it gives CASSRQGDSYEQYF.